The clone carrying this T cell receptor beta chain was seen ten or more times. Its antigen is currently unknown. The data are from a study of T cells in Graves' hyperthyroidism and ophthalmopathy. Study outcomes and limitations: A median 6.5 months before onset, the model predicted ophthalmopathy.

Patients were excluded because of uncontrolled infection, other autoimmune disease, pregnancy or lactation. Diagnoses were made from clinical symptoms, serum measures (thyroxine and TRAb), thyroid ultrasound and orbital computed tomography. Regions amplified from RNA transcripts were the TCR beta CDR3 regions. The HTBI primer set served for first-round RT-PCR of the TCR CDR3. TCRdb reanalysed the multiplex PCR reads using MiXCR and keeps one entry per CDR3 protein. The sample contains about 600,000 distinct CDR3 sequences, around 14% of which appear only once. This CDR3 contains 15 residues. Germline CDR1 MNHEY, CDR2 SMNVEV (reference sequence). Between the trimmed V and J ends, which lost 0 bases and 0 bases, there was a span of 9 bases.

The clonotype originates from a woman younger than 35 with Graves' ophthalmopathy. Material: blood. J is TRBJ2-7 and V is TRBV27; no clear D gene. CDR3 DNA sequence: TGTGCCAGCAGTTTATCCCCCCTAAGCTCCTACGAGCAGTACTTC. It codes for CASSLSPLSSYEQYF.